Shown below are 3 T cell receptor beta chains from a single sample sequenced in a study of blood T cells in healthy people across ages. Next came a second PCR, run for about 7 to 12 cycles, which used a sample-barcoded 5' primer along with a J-beta primer mix. TCRdb redid the calling of the 5' RACE reads with MiXCR, one entry per CDR3 protein. The sample has 600,000 to 850,000 distinct CDR3 sequences, roughly 43% seen once. The sample taken for sequencing was blood. The source of these receptors is a woman aged 55-69 years in good health.

This clonotype has more than one count but fewer than ten. The chain links TRBV28 to TRBJ2-3, with TRBD2 identical over 12 bases. Germline CDR1 is MDHEN and CDR2 is SYDVKM. The CDR3 runs to 15 residues. J lost 7 bases, V lost 5 bases, and 7 bases had no gene match. The CDR3 sequence is CASSPWTSGTNTQYF. CDR3 nucleotides: TGTGCCAGCAGTCCATGGACTAGCGGGACAAATACGCAGTATTTT.

This clonotype has just a few counts. The rearrangement links TRBV28 to TRBJ2-4; D is possibly TRBD1 (6 bases). Germline assignment: CDR1 MDHEN and CDR2 SYDVKM. Trimming took 6 bases from V and 0 from J, leaving 21 bases between them. The CDR3 runs 18 residues. The chain's CDR3 is CASSQGGTDRKAKNIQYF. The CDR3 region has the DNA TGTGCCAGCAGCCAGGGTGGTACGGACAGAAAAGCCAAAAACATTCAGTACTTC.

This chain connects TRBV5-1 to TRBJ1-2; weak D call: TRBD1 (5 bases). V was cut by 4 bases and J by 4 bases, with 8 bases left in between. The CDR3 has 12 residues. The germline V gene encodes CDR1 SGHRS and CDR2 YFSETQ. DNA for the CDR3: TGCGCCAGCAGCACGACAGCCTATGGCTACACCTTC. Translated, it gives CASSTTAYGYTF.